The entry below describes one T cell receptor (beta chain). It lacks a known antigen. No qualities accompany the bases; no much larger clone lies one base away. The germline V gene supplies CDR1 SGHRS and CDR2 YFSETQ. V is clipped by 3 bases and J by 8 bases, and the sequence between their germline boundaries is 20 bases long. Taken from cysteine to phenylalanine, the CDR3 has 15 residues. The read is trimmed to its CDR3 DNA, 45 bases read in frame from base 1. The sample originates from a study of control samples from healthy donors and cancer patients (dated by TCRdb to the early 2020s). Libraries were made using the immunoSEQ multiplex PCR assay. Drawn from immuneACCESS, this table holds only the in-frame rearrangements with V and J called that TCRdb kept. Clones are partly lost; checked studies trace under half to an unresolved V gene and leave the rest unexplained. The sample data list approximately 150,000 clones, and about 89% of these were observed just once. The ten top clones hold 7.1% of the sample.

This receptor was obtained from a man aged 18 to 29 in good health. The sample consisted of blood. This chain is built from TRBV5-1 and TRBJ2-5; the best D guess is TRBD2, with 7 bases matching. The DNA reads as follows: TGCGCCAGCAGCTCCCCTGGGGGGGGCCGCGATACCCAGTACTTC. It specifies CASSSPGGGRDTQYF.